Described below is a single TCR beta chain sequence and its context. Sequencing was performed with immunoSEQ multiplex PCR; in TCRdb, only in-frame clones are kept and a portion is missing. This sample carries more than 110,000 clones, about 91% of them seen once, and the ten largest clones take around 2.7%. The germline V gene has CDR1 SGHDN and CDR2 FVKESK. The ends were cut back, 7 bases at V and 5 bases at J, with 24 bases in the middle. The CDR3 has 17 residues. This sample was taken from a study of T cell responses to AZD1222 COVID-19 vaccine. V usage is TRBV14 and J usage is TRBJ2-1; maybe TRBD2 (5 bases). The starting material was peripheral blood, obtained on day 0 of AZD1222 vaccination. The receptor was isolated from an adult in good health. The CDR3 nucleotides are TGTGCCAGCAACTCCTTGGATCACAGCGGTTACAACAATGAGCAGTTCTTC. It encodes CASNSLDHSGYNNEQFF.